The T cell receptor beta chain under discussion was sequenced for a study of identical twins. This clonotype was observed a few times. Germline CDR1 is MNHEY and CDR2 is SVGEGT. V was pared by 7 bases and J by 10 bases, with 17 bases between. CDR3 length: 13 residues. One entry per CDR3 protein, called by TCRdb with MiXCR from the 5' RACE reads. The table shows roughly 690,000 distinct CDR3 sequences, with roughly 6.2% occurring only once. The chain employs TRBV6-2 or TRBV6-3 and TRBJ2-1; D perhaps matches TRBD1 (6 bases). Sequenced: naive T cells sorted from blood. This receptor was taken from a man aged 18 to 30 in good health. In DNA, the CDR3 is TGTGCCAGCAAGAGACAGGTGATTGGCGAGCAGTTCTTC. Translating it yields CASKRQVIGEQFF.